Sequencing of this TCR beta chain was carried out in a study of early T cells in non-severe SARS-CoV-2 infection. Study in general: RNA in bulk from unsorted whole blood was sequenced, and chains were unpaired. Study results and limitations: In VDJdb matching, anti-spike CD8 responses were favored while private and CD4 specificities went missing.

The protocol attached unique molecular identifiers to individual cDNA molecules. MiXCR, run by TCRdb on the 5' RACE reads, gives a single entry per CDR3 protein. The sample lists 80,000 to 95,000 distinct CDR3 sequences; around 17% were seen once. This clonotype occurred a few times. The antigen remains undetermined. The CDR3 extends over 14 amino acids. Between the trimmed V and J ends, which lost 0 bases and 2 bases, there was a span of 6 bases. In germline, CDR1 is SGHAT, CDR2 FQNNGV. This clonotype originated in an adult who was a healthcare worker with PCR-confirmed SARS-CoV-2 infection or an uninfected control (not recorded which). The gene calls are TRBV11-2 and TRBJ2-3; D is uncertain. Material: whole blood, obtained at baseline. DNA of the CDR3: TGTGCCAGCAGCTTAGAGGCGGTCACAGATACGCAGTATTTT. This translates into CASSLEAVTDTQYF.